The 17 T cell receptor beta chains below were found in one sample sequenced in a study of T cells expressing NK-cell markers (dated by TCRdb to 2020 to 2021). Libraries were constructed by 5' RACE. TCRdb records Illumina HiSeq 2000 as the sequencer. The reads went through TCRdb reprocessing, and each CDR3 protein sequence gets one entry with no DNA. The table held for this sample gives approximately 170,000 distinct CDR3 sequences. Around 20% of the sample is in the top ten clones. What was sequenced was blood T cells: a sorted CD56 or NKG2C T cell subset, CD4+ or CD8+ T cells, or bulk PBMC T cells (not recorded which). The receptors were gathered from a man aged 18-70 years in good health.

CDR3 sequence: CASSPRDRGGYGYTF. The V call is TRBV4-1, the J call TRBJ1-2; the D gene TCRdb calls, TRBD1, cannot be checked with no DNA. The CDR3 spans 15 residues. Germline CDR1 MGHRA, CDR2 YSYEKL.

The chain is built from TRBV29-1 and TRBJ2-2. Per germline, CDR1 SQVTM and CDR2 ANQGSEA. This CDR3 contains 11 residues. This chain's CDR3 is CSVPVTGELFF.

This chain joins TRBV6-5 and TRBJ1-1; TCRdb reports TRBD1, a call that lacks DNA to check it against. CDR3 length: 14 residues. Germline V gives CDR1 MNHEY, CDR2 SVGAGI. The CDR3 loop reads CASSYFRVEAEAFF.

The chain employs TRBV6-2 or TRBV6-3 and TRBJ2-3; TCRdb outputs TRBD2, but without DNA this stays unchecked. CDR3 length: 16 amino acids. Per germline, CDR1 MNHEY and CDR2 SVGEGT. Here the CDR3 reads CASSLLSGGLTDTQYF.

The rearrangement joins TRBV19 to TRBJ2-7; TCRdb's D call of TRBD1 is untestable without DNA. The CDR3 has 13 amino acids. The V gene's germline CDR1 is LNHDA and CDR2 SQIVND (reference sequence). The CDR3 reads CASSSGHYYEQYF.

The chain links TRBV7-2 to TRBJ2-5; TCRdb picks TRBD2, but there is no DNA to check that call. Germline CDR1 is SGHTA and CDR2 is FQGNSA. This CDR3 is 16 amino acids long. The CDR3 here is CASSWWGTSGEETQYF.

The rearrangement joins TRBV25-1 to TRBJ1-1; the D call from TCRdb, TRBD1, cannot be confirmed without DNA. This CDR3 has 11 amino acids. Germline assignment: CDR1 MGHDK and CDR2 SYGVNS. This chain's CDR3 is CATLDRGTLVF.

V is TRBV10-3 and J is TRBJ1-2; TCRdb lists TRBD1, though no DNA is available to test this call. The CDR3 has 16 amino acids. The germline V gene has CDR1 ENHRY and CDR2 SYGVKD. This chain's CDR3 is CAISDPRDSSNYGYTF.

The chain has TRBV12-3 or TRBV12-4 and TRBJ2-7; TCRdb's assignment of TRBD1 cannot be checked, as there is no DNA. This CDR3 region has 14 residues. The CDR3 sequence: CASTGTGNFYEQYF.

The V gene is TRBV12-3 or TRBV12-4, the J gene TRBJ1-5. There are 15 residues in the CDR3. The CDR3 protein is CASSLESATRDPQHF.

The gene calls are TRBV7-3 and TRBJ2-6; TCRdb calls TRBD1, which cannot be checked without DNA. The CDR3 spans 14 residues. Looked up from germline, CDR1 is SGHTA and CDR2 is FQGTGA. CDR3 in amino acids: CASSSGMGANVLTF.

The V gene is TRBV13, the J gene TRBJ2-7; TCRdb outputs TRBD1, but without DNA this stays unchecked. This CDR3 spans 12 amino acids. The germline V gene has CDR1 PRHDT and CDR2 FYEKMQ (reference sequence). CDR3 in amino acids: CASRADRGGQYF.

The chain is built from TRBV7-9 and TRBJ1-2; as DNA is missing, the TRBD1 call by TCRdb cannot be tested. The CDR3 spans 16 residues. Germline V gene data show CDR1 as SEHNR and CDR2 as FQNEAQ (reference sequence). This CDR3 reads CASSLVTGTGGGGYTF.

The genes are TRBV2 and TRBJ1-4; the TCRdb D gene call, TRBD1, has no DNA to confirm it. The CDR3 is made up of 16 amino acids. The germline gives CDR1 SNHLY, CDR2 FYNNEI. CDR3 amino acids: CASSEAIRKGEEKLFF.

The V call is TRBV2, the J call TRBJ2-2; the TRBD2 assignment by TCRdb is unverifiable without DNA. Germline V lookup: CDR1 SNHLY, CDR2 FYNNEI. CDR3 size: 15 residues. The CDR3: CASGRLSGPTGELFF.

This chain links TRBV15 with TRBJ2-5; TCRdb lists TRBD1, though no DNA is available to test this call. The CDR3 is 16 amino acids. Germline V lookup: CDR1 LNHNV, CDR2 YYDKDF (reference sequence). CDR3 region: CATSRADRAPKETQYF. The full variable domain, its missing parts supplied by reference TRBV15 and TRBJ2-5, is DAMVIQNPRYQVTQFGKPVTLSCSQTLNHNVMYWYQQKSSQAPKLLFHYYDKDFNNEADTPDNFQSRRPNTSFCFLDIRSPGLGDTAMYLCATSRADRAPKETQYFGPGTRLLVL.

The rearrangement uses TRBV27 and TRBJ2-1; lacking DNA, the TRBD1 call made by TCRdb goes unchecked. Germline V CDR1 and CDR2: MNHEY, SMNVEV (reference sequence). The CDR3 has 15 residues. CDR3 amino acids: CASSLSRGLYNEQFF.